Listed below are T cell receptor beta chains from one sample, sequenced in a study of beta chain features in type 1 diabetes. The protocol was immunoSEQ multiplex PCR, while the TCRdb copy is restricted to in-frame clones and leaves out a portion. Here the sample spans some 190,000 clones, roughly 8% being singletons. Sequenced input: central memory CD4+ T cells from blood. These receptors originate from a woman aged 40-49 years with type 1 diabetes. The CDR3 runs from the conserved cysteine through the conserved F or W. The order of the fields is D gene, clone size, J gene, V gene, CDR3 DNA, CDR3 protein. The D gene is left open where the match is weak. Size values are once, few and many counts, or a class for expanded clones, and some rows have none.

d_call: TRBD2
clone_size: -
j_call: TRBJ2-7
v_call: TRBV28
cdr3_nt: TGTGCCAGCAGGGAACCTAGCGGGGGGGGCTACGAGCAGTACTTC
cdr3_aa: CASREPSGGGYEQYF

d_call: TRBD1
clone_size: -
j_call: TRBJ2-2
v_call: TRBV7-8
cdr3_nt: TGTGCCAGCAGCTCGACAGGGACCGGGGAGCTGTTTTTT
cdr3_aa: CASSSTGTGELFF

d_call: -
clone_size: -
j_call: TRBJ2-4
v_call: TRBV5-1
cdr3_nt: TGCGCCAGCAGCTTGGCAGGGGCAACCACCGACATTCAGTACTTC
cdr3_aa: CASSLAGATTDIQYF

d_call: -
clone_size: -
j_call: TRBJ1-3
v_call: TRBV7-9
cdr3_nt: TGTGCCAGCAGCTTAAGCGCCAGGGCTGGAAACACCATATATTTT
cdr3_aa: CASSLSARAGNTIYF

d_call: TRBD2
clone_size: -
j_call: TRBJ2-6
v_call: TRBV14
cdr3_nt: TGTGCCAGCAGCCAATATTCGGGACTAGCGGGGGGAAGCTCTGGGGCCAACGTCCTGACTTTC
cdr3_aa: CASSQYSGLAGGSSGANVLTF

d_call: TRBD1
clone_size: -
j_call: TRBJ2-5
v_call: TRBV2
cdr3_nt: TGTGCCAGCAGTGGGGACAGCCAAGAGACCCAGTACTTC
cdr3_aa: CASSGDSQETQYF

d_call: -
clone_size: many
j_call: TRBJ2-7
v_call: TRBV28
cdr3_nt: TGTGCCAGCAGCACTCCTAGCGACAGGGCTTCCGAGCAGTACTTC
cdr3_aa: CASSTPSDRASEQYF

d_call: TRBD1
clone_size: many
j_call: TRBJ1-2
v_call: TRBV28
cdr3_nt: TGTGCCAGCGGGGCAGGGGGCTCTTATAACTATGGCTACACCTTC
cdr3_aa: CASGAGGSYNYGYTF

d_call: TRBD1
clone_size: few
j_call: TRBJ2-7
v_call: TRBV19
cdr3_nt: TGTGCCAGTAGGAGCTCCGGGACAGGGGCTCCAGACGAGCAGTACTTC
cdr3_aa: CASRSSGTGAPDEQYF

d_call: -
clone_size: -
j_call: TRBJ1-2
v_call: TRBV7-2
cdr3_nt: TGTGCCAGCAGCTCGAACCAGGGTGGAGGCTACACCTTC
cdr3_aa: CASSSNQGGGYTF

d_call: -
clone_size: -
j_call: TRBJ1-1
v_call: TRBV7-2
cdr3_nt: TGTGCCAGCAGCTTTAGGGGGAACACTGAAGCTTTCTTT
cdr3_aa: CASSFRGNTEAFF

d_call: TRBD2
clone_size: few
j_call: TRBJ2-7
v_call: TRBV10-2
cdr3_nt: TGCGCCAGCAGCGAAACTAGCGGGAGGGCCGCGGCCTACGAGCAGTACTTC
cdr3_aa: CASSETSGRAAAYEQYF

d_call: -
clone_size: few
j_call: TRBJ1-5
v_call: TRBV19
cdr3_nt: TGTGCCAGTCAAGGACTCAATCAGCCCCAGCATTTT
cdr3_aa: CASQGLNQPQHF

d_call: -
clone_size: -
j_call: TRBJ1-1
v_call: TRBV7-9
cdr3_nt: TGTGCCAGCAGCTCCTATTGGACAGTTGAAGCTTTCTTT
cdr3_aa: CASSSYWTVEAFF

d_call: TRBD2
clone_size: -
j_call: TRBJ2-1
v_call: TRBV5-1
cdr3_nt: TGCGCCAGCAGCCCGGGAGGTGGGACTAGTGATAATGAGCAGTTCTTC
cdr3_aa: CASSPGGGTSDNEQFF

d_call: -
clone_size: -
j_call: TRBJ1-1
v_call: TRBV5-8
cdr3_nt: TGTGCCAGCAGCCCGGGGGTCACAAAGAGGGCTGAAGCTTTCTTT
cdr3_aa: CASSPGVTKRAEAFF

d_call: -
clone_size: few
j_call: TRBJ1-2
v_call: TRBV5-1
cdr3_nt: TGCGCCAGCAGCTTGGAAGGTCAGGGGGGCTACACCTTC
cdr3_aa: CASSLEGQGGYTF

d_call: -
clone_size: few
j_call: TRBJ2-5
v_call: TRBV15
cdr3_nt: TGTGCCACCAGCAGAGATAGGGCCGGGGGAGAGACCCAGTACTTC
cdr3_aa: CATSRDRAGGETQYF

d_call: -
clone_size: -
j_call: TRBJ1-4
v_call: TRBV5-1
cdr3_nt: TGCGCCAGCAGCTTGAGGGGCACAGATGAAAAACTGTTTTTT
cdr3_aa: CASSLRGTDEKLFF

d_call: -
clone_size: -
j_call: TRBJ2-1
v_call: TRBV5-4
cdr3_nt: TGTGCCAGCAGCTTGGAGGGGCTAGTCGGTGAGCAGTTCTTC
cdr3_aa: CASSLEGLVGEQFF

d_call: -
clone_size: few
j_call: TRBJ2-2
v_call: TRBV10-3
cdr3_nt: TGTGCCATCAGTGTCGGACAGCCTGGCACCGGGGAGCTGTTTTTT
cdr3_aa: CAISVGQPGTGELFF

d_call: TRBD1
clone_size: -
j_call: TRBJ1-6
v_call: TRBV5-1
cdr3_nt: TGCGCCAGTCGACAGGGGAATTCACCCCTCCACTTT
cdr3_aa: CASRQGNSPLHF

d_call: -
clone_size: few
j_call: TRBJ2-2
v_call: TRBV7-2
cdr3_nt: TGTGCCAGCAGCTTAGGGGCAGTGCGCACCGGGGAGCTGTTTTTT
cdr3_aa: CASSLGAVRTGELFF

d_call: -
clone_size: -
j_call: TRBJ1-1
v_call: TRBV5-4
cdr3_nt: TGTGCCAGCAGCTCTCGCTTAGCTCAAGCTTTCTTT
cdr3_aa: CASSSRLAQAFF

d_call: -
clone_size: -
j_call: TRBJ1-1
v_call: TRBV4-2
cdr3_nt: TGTGCCAGCAGCGACCACAGCAATAAGAACACTGAAGCTTTCTTT
cdr3_aa: CASSDHSNKNTEAFF

d_call: -
clone_size: few
j_call: TRBJ1-1
v_call: TRBV29-1
cdr3_nt: TGCAGCGTTGAGGCGAAACAGGGTGTCGGAGCTTTCTTT
cdr3_aa: CSVEAKQGVGAFF

d_call: -
clone_size: -
j_call: TRBJ1-2
v_call: TRBV30
cdr3_nt: TGTGCCTGGAGTTCCCCAGGCGGGCTACGAAACTATGGCTACACCTTC
cdr3_aa: CAWSSPGGLRNYGYTF

d_call: TRBD2
clone_size: few
j_call: TRBJ2-1
v_call: TRBV9
cdr3_nt: TGTGCCAGCAGCGTTTCTAGCGGATACAATGAGCAGTTCTTC
cdr3_aa: CASSVSSGYNEQFF

d_call: -
clone_size: -
j_call: TRBJ2-7
v_call: TRBV19
cdr3_nt: TGTGCCACCGGCGGGCAGGGGGAGCAGTACTTC
cdr3_aa: CATGGQGEQYF

d_call: -
clone_size: -
j_call: TRBJ2-1
v_call: TRBV29-1
cdr3_nt: TGCAGCGTTGGATGGGGCCTGGGTGAGCAGTTCTTC
cdr3_aa: CSVGWGLGEQFF

d_call: -
clone_size: many
j_call: TRBJ2-7
v_call: TRBV29-1
cdr3_nt: TGCAGCCTCCGGGACACGCGAGGGGGCGAGCAGTACTTC
cdr3_aa: CSLRDTRGGEQYF

d_call: -
clone_size: few
j_call: TRBJ1-6
v_call: TRBV15
cdr3_nt: TGTGCCACCAGCAGGCTGATTGGGGGCCCCCTCCACTTT
cdr3_aa: CATSRLIGGPLHF

d_call: -
clone_size: -
j_call: TRBJ1-5
v_call: TRBV18
cdr3_nt: TGTGCCAGCTCACCTCGGGCGGGGGACCAGCCCCAGCATTTT
cdr3_aa: CASSPRAGDQPQHF

d_call: TRBD1
clone_size: -
j_call: TRBJ2-5
v_call: TRBV4-2
cdr3_nt: TGTGCCAGCAGCACACGAGACAGGGTTCGGGAGACCCAGTACTTC
cdr3_aa: CASSTRDRVRETQYF

d_call: TRBD1
clone_size: few
j_call: TRBJ1-2
v_call: TRBV5-1
cdr3_nt: TGCGCCAGCAGCCCGGGGGACAGGGCGAACTATGGCTACACCTTC
cdr3_aa: CASSPGDRANYGYTF

d_call: -
clone_size: -
j_call: TRBJ2-7
v_call: TRBV10-2
cdr3_nt: TGCGCCAGCAGTGCCAAACTAGCTTACGAGCAGTACTTC
cdr3_aa: CASSAKLAYEQYF

d_call: -
clone_size: few
j_call: TRBJ2-7
v_call: TRBV6-5
cdr3_nt: TGTGCCAGCAGTTACGGCCAAACCGACTACGAGCAGTACTTC
cdr3_aa: CASSYGQTDYEQYF

d_call: TRBD1
clone_size: few
j_call: TRBJ1-2
v_call: TRBV11-2
cdr3_nt: TGTGCCAGCAGCTTAGGTACAGGGGGCGGCTATGGCTACACCTTC
cdr3_aa: CASSLGTGGGYGYTF

d_call: -
clone_size: -
j_call: TRBJ2-6
v_call: TRBV18
cdr3_nt: TGTGCCTGTGAGGGTGTCTCTGGGGCCAACGTCCTGACTTTC
cdr3_aa: CACEGVSGANVLTF

d_call: TRBD1
clone_size: few
j_call: TRBJ1-6
v_call: TRBV28
cdr3_nt: TGTGCCAGCAGTGGGACAGGGGGGAATTCACCCCTCCACTTT
cdr3_aa: CASSGTGGNSPLHF

d_call: -
clone_size: few
j_call: TRBJ2-4
v_call: TRBV9
cdr3_nt: TGTGCCAGCAGCGTAGCAGGGGACAAGTTAAACATTCAGTACTTC
cdr3_aa: CASSVAGDKLNIQYF

d_call: TRBD1
clone_size: few
j_call: TRBJ1-4
v_call: TRBV5-1
cdr3_nt: TGCGCCAGCAGCAACGGACAGGGCACCAACTATGGGGAAAAACTGTTTTTT
cdr3_aa: CASSNGQGTNYGEKLFF

d_call: TRBD2
clone_size: -
j_call: TRBJ2-1
v_call: TRBV30
cdr3_nt: TGTGCCTGGACCCCCGGGACTAGCAATGCGGATGAGCAGTTCTTC
cdr3_aa: CAWTPGTSNADEQFF

d_call: TRBD2
clone_size: -
j_call: TRBJ2-7
v_call: TRBV7-9
cdr3_nt: TGTGCCAGCAGCTACAGCGGGGCCCGACGCAACGAGCAGTACTTC
cdr3_aa: CASSYSGARRNEQYF

d_call: TRBD1
clone_size: -
j_call: TRBJ2-5
v_call: TRBV7-3
cdr3_nt: TGTGCCAGCAGTATCTCGACAGGGAATTCAGAGACCCAGTACTTC
cdr3_aa: CASSISTGNSETQYF

d_call: -
clone_size: -
j_call: TRBJ1-1
v_call: TRBV11-3
cdr3_nt: TGTGCCAGCAGCTTAGGAGTGGATCGCAGGGCTTTCTTT
cdr3_aa: CASSLGVDRRAFF

d_call: -
clone_size: few
j_call: TRBJ1-1
v_call: TRBV14
cdr3_nt: TGTGCCAGCAGCCAAGATCGAGGGAGTGGGACTGAAGCTTTCTTT
cdr3_aa: CASSQDRGSGTEAFF

d_call: -
clone_size: few
j_call: TRBJ1-5
v_call: TRBV28
cdr3_nt: TGTGCCAGCAGTTCGGGGGAGCAGGGAGGGAATCAGCCCCAGCATTTT
cdr3_aa: CASSSGEQGGNQPQHF

d_call: TRBD1
clone_size: -
j_call: TRBJ1-4
v_call: TRBV7-9
cdr3_nt: TGTGCCAGCAGCTCGGGACAGATTGCAACTAATGAAAAACTGTTTTTT
cdr3_aa: CASSSGQIATNEKLFF

d_call: TRBD2
clone_size: few
j_call: TRBJ2-7
v_call: TRBV7-2
cdr3_nt: TGTGCCAGCAGCCTACTAGCGGGGGCGGGGGAGCAGTACTTC
cdr3_aa: CASSLLAGAGEQYF